This T cell receptor (beta chain) was observed in a study of a mutant IDH1 vaccine in newly diagnosed glioma. Overall study findings and caveats: Top-clonotype changes in peripheral T cells seemed unrelated to pseudoprogression. Of all patients, roughly 93% showed vaccine-induced immune responses.

A word on this clone: Its matching antigen is unknown.

Libraries were prepared by immunoSEQ multiplex PCR; TCRdb keeps only in-frame clonotypes and omits some of them. The sample includes some 67,000 clones, about 86% of them seen just once. Germline trimming cut 2 bases from V and 3 bases from J; bases unmatched to any gene: 9. Germline CDR1 reads MNHNS; CDR2 reads SASEGT. The CDR3 consists of 17 residues. Documented time point: baseline, week 1 (first vaccination visit). Treatment noted: pre-vaccination baseline after standard-of-care therapy. The sequences come from peripheral blood mononuclear cells (PBMCs), collected from a glioma patient treated with radiotherapy, temozolomide or both. The source of this sequence is a woman aged 18 to 35 with glioma. Some clones in this sample may be carry-over from other donors' samples. This rearrangement joins TRBV6-1 to TRBJ2-2; 7 nucleotides match TRBD2. The DNA of the CDR3 is TGTGCCAGCAGTGAAAGTTTCTGGGGAGGGGACACCGGGGAGCTGTTTTTT. Translation gives CASSESFWGGDTGELFF.